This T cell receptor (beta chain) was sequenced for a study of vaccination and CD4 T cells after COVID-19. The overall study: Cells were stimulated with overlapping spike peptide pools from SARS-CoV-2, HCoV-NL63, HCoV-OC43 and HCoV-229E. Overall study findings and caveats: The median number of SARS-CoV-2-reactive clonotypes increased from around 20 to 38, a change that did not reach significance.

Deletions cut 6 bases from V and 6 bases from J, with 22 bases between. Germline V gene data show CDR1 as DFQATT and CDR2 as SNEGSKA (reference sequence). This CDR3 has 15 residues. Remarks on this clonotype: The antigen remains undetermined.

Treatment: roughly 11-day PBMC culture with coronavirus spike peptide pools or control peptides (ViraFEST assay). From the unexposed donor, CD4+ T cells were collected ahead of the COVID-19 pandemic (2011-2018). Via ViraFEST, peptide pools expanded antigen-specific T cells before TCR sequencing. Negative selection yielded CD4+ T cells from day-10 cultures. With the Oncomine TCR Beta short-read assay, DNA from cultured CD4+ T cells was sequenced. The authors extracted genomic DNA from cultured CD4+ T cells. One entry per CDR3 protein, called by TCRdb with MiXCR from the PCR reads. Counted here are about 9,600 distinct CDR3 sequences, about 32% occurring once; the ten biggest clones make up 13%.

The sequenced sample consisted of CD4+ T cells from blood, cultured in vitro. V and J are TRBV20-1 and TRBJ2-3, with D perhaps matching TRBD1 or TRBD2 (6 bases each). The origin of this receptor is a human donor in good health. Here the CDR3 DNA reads TGCAGTGCAGGGGGTGAGCGGGTCGCCTCGGATACGCAGTATTTT. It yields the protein CSAGGERVASDTQYF.